This entry lists 19 T cell receptor beta chains sequenced from one sample in a study of blood T cell repertoires in COVID-19. TCRdb's copy holds only in-frame clones and misses some; the assay was immunoSEQ multiplex PCR. Here the sample spans over 55,000 clones, roughly 80% being singletons. Sequenced input: peripheral blood. The receptors stem from a man between 45 and 60 years old with COVID-19, enrolled during active disease.

The genes are TRBV5-1 and TRBJ2-5, with no clear D. Trimming shortened V by 3 bases and J by 5 bases, and 11 bases separated the two germline ends. Germline CDR1 and CDR2: SGHRS and YFSETQ. The CDR3 runs 13 residues. The CDR3 here is CASSSVAGETQYF. CDR3 coding DNA: TGCGCCAGCAGCTCTGTAGCCGGCGAGACCCAGTACTTC.

The gene calls are TRBV10-3 and TRBJ1-1, with D perhaps matching TRBD1 (6 bases). The CDR3 spans 13 residues. Germline V gene lookup returns CDR1 ENHRY and CDR2 SYGVKD. V was trimmed by 2 bases and J by 6 bases, leaving 10 bases between them. The CDR3 reads CAISETGLAEAFF. CDR3 bases: TGTGCCATCAGTGAGACAGGGTTGGCTGAAGCTTTCTTT.

The CDR3 here is CASSSRRGLAGSVYEQYF. CDR3 bases: TGTGCCAGCAGTTCCAGACGAGGACTAGCGGGGAGCGTCTACGAGCAGTACTTC. J is TRBJ2-7 and V is TRBV28, with 12 bases aligning to TRBD2. CDR1 and CDR2 (germline): MDHEN, SYDVKM. This CDR3 has 18 residues. The junction had 13 bases not matched to a gene; V was cut back by 4 bases and J by 3 bases.

The chain recombines TRBV11-2 with TRBJ2-1; TRBD2 matches 10 bases. This CDR3 contains 17 residues. V shed 5 bases, J shed 8 bases, and the junction held 15 bases outside the gene matches. Germline lookup yields CDR1 SGHAT and CDR2 FQNNGV. CDR3 bases: TGTGCCAGCAGCCCGAAAGCGGGAGGGCCTCTTCGCGATGAGCAGTTCTTC. As protein: CASSPKAGGPLRDEQFF.

The chain couples TRBV6-5 to TRBJ1-1; maybe TRBD1 (6 bases). V dropped 5 bases and J dropped 3 bases, with 16 bases sitting between them. This CDR3 contains 15 residues. Germline CDR1 is MNHEY and CDR2 is SVGAGI. The CDR3 reads CASSPQGYRDTEAFF. Written as DNA, the CDR3 is TGTGCCAGCAGTCCCCAGGGGTACCGGGACACTGAAGCTTTCTTT.

The chain carries TRBV2 and TRBJ1-1; unclear D gene. Trimming removed 7 bases at V and 7 bases at J, with 16 bases between. Germline values: CDR1 SNHLY, CDR2 FYNNEI. This CDR3 contains 13 residues. The CDR3 sequence is CASKNVRDLEAFF. CDR3 bases: TGTGCCAGCAAAAATGTTCGGGATCTTGAAGCTTTCTTT.

The genes are TRBV6-1 and TRBJ2-1; 7 positions agree with TRBD1. V trimming: 1 base; J trimming: 0 bases; junction bases outside the gene matches: 3. From germline, CDR1 is MNHNS and CDR2 SASEGT. The CDR3 is made up of 16 amino acids. The CDR3 is CASSEGTGNSYNEQFF. CDR3 bases: TGTGCCAGCAGTGAAGGGACAGGAAACTCCTACAATGAGCAGTTCTTC.

V gene TRBV9 combines with J gene TRBJ2-5; 9 bases agree with TRBD1. The V segment lost 3 bases and the J segment 5 bases; nucleotides outside the gene matches: 8. This CDR3 is built from 15 residues. Germline assignment: CDR1 SGDLS and CDR2 YYNGEE. The CDR3 DNA sequence: TGTGCCAGCAGCGCACAGGGGGCGAGGGGGGAGACCCAGTACTTC. Encoded protein: CASSAQGARGETQYF.

The table lists this clone with a few counts. V and J are TRBV19 and TRBJ2-2, with 11 bases aligning to TRBD1. This CDR3 is 16 amino acids long. V dropped 5 bases and J dropped 6; count of bases not matched to a gene: 8. Germline lookup yields CDR1 LNHDA and CDR2 SQIVND (reference sequence). CDR3 DNA: TGTGCCAGTAGTCTCGGACAGGGGGCTGTGCCCGGGGAGCTGTTTTTT. Protein: CASSLGQGAVPGELFF. Looking up the rest from reference TRBV19 and TRBJ2-2 gives the full variable domain: DGGITQSPKYLFRKEGQNVTLSCEQNLNHDAMYWYRQDPGQGLRLIYYSQIVNDFQKGDIAEGYSVSREKKESFPLTVTSAQKNPTAFYLCASSLGQGAVPGELFFGEGSRLTVL.

The chain joins TRBV3-1 (or the pseudogene TRBV3-2) to TRBJ2-3; the D gene is possibly TRBD1 (5 bases). V lost 1 base and J lost 6, with 8 bases in between. The CDR3 sequence is 13 residues long. Germline values: CDR1 LGHDT, CDR2 YNNKEL (reference sequence). The CDR3 sequence is CASSQVAGDTQYF. The DNA for the CDR3 is TGTGCCAGCAGCCAAGTAGCAGGGGATACGCAGTATTTT.

CDR3 region: CASSPGTAFNEKLFF. CDR3 nucleotides: TGTGCCAGCAGCCCCGGGACAGCATTTAATGAAAAACTGTTTTTT. The gene calls are TRBV7-2 and TRBJ1-4; 7 bases are a match to TRBD1. The CDR3 runs 15 residues. Germline values: CDR1 SGHTA, CDR2 FQGNSA. The V and J ends lost 5 bases and 4 bases, in that order; junction bases with no gene match: 7.

The chain has TRBV5-5 and TRBJ2-2, with D unresolved. The length of the CDR3 is 13 residues. V lost 1 base, J lost 4 bases, and 5 bases lay in between. Germline CDR1 reads SGHKS; CDR2 reads YYEKEE (reference sequence). The CDR3 sequence is CASSLLATGELFF. CDR3 sequence (DNA): TGTGCCAGCAGCTTGTTGGCCACCGGGGAGCTGTTTTTT.

This rearrangement joins TRBV6-1 to TRBJ2-7, with D maybe TRBD2 (5 bases). Trimming removed 2 bases from V and 0 bases from J, with 11 bases in between. CDR1 is MNHNS, CDR2 SASEGT, per germline. The CDR3 is 15 residues long. CDR3 in amino acids: CASSEITAGSYEQYF. The CDR3 nucleotides read TGTGCCAGCAGTGAAATAACGGCGGGCTCCTACGAGCAGTACTTC.

The chain employs TRBV30 and TRBJ2-3; D not resolved. This CDR3 region has 14 residues. V gave up 2 bases and J gave up 2 bases, with 11 bases separating them. Germline V gives CDR1 GTSNPN, CDR2 SVGIG (reference sequence). The CDR3 sequence is CAWSQGRSTDTQYF. The CDR3 nucleotides read TGTGCCTGGAGTCAAGGCAGGTCCACAGATACGCAGTATTTT.

V gene TRBV11-3 combines with J gene TRBJ2-2; 10 bases agree with TRBD1. The V gene's germline CDR1 is SGHNT and CDR2 YENEEA. V was pared by 3 bases and J by 5 bases, with 3 bases of the junction left unmatched. The CDR3 runs 15 residues. The CDR3 loop reads CASSLGQGHTGELFF. The CDR3 DNA is TGTGCCAGCAGCTTGGGACAGGGGCATACCGGGGAGCTGTTTTTT.

The chain is built from TRBV29-1 and TRBJ1-5; 8 nucleotides line up with TRBD1. The CDR3 contains 15 residues. CDR1 is SQVTM and CDR2 is ANQGSEA in the germline V gene. With 4 bases clipped from V and 4 bases from J, the junction kept 9 bases outside the gene matches. CDR3 sequence reads: CSVGAGQGRNQPQHF. DNA for the CDR3: TGCAGCGTTGGAGCTGGACAGGGAAGGAATCAGCCCCAGCATTTT.

The rearrangement links TRBV21-1 to TRBJ2-1; the table's D call, TRBD2, has no DNA check behind it. TRBV21-1 represents a pseudogene. This CDR3 is 15 amino acids long. The CDR3 DNA is TGTGCCAGCAGCAATAATCCCCGGGACTACAATGAGCAGTTCTTC. The encoded protein is CASSNNPRDYNEQFF.

By its share, this clone is medium-sized (0.01 to 0.1%). J is TRBJ2-2 and V is TRBV5-1, with D unclear. V was clipped by 1 base and J by 2 bases, with 6 bases between them. Germline V gene sequence: CDR1 SGHRS, CDR2 YFSETQ. CDR3 length: 14 amino acids. This CDR3 is CASSLTINTGELFF. CDR3 in DNA: TGCGCCAGCAGCTTGACTATTAACACCGGGGAGCTGTTTTTT.

The chain recombines TRBV28 with TRBJ2-7; possibly TRBD1 for D (5 bases). Germline-derived CDR1 and CDR2 are MDHEN and SYDVKM. V was trimmed by 8 bases and J by 13 bases, leaving 24 bases between them. The CDR3 extends over 13 amino acids. The CDR3 coding sequence is TGTGCCAGCGCCCCTGGACACGGGTCTTTAATATACTTC. Translated, it gives CASAPGHGSLIYF.